One and the same sample provided the 7 T cell receptor beta chains below, sequenced in a study of blood T cell repertoires in COVID-19. TCRdb's copy holds only in-frame clones and misses some; the assay was immunoSEQ multiplex PCR. The sample gives about 78,000 clones, almost 90% of which show up once; 3.5% to 5% is in the top ten. Sample: peripheral blood. The receptors were sampled from a woman of 80 years or more with active or convalescent COVID-19.

The CDR3 sequence: CASSSNLAGGTLFYEQYF. The CDR3 DNA reads TGTGCCAGCAGTTCCAACCTAGCGGGAGGTACCCTTTTCTACGAGCAGTACTTC. The V and J genes are TRBV27 and TRBJ2-7; TRBD2 matches at 11 bases. The CDR3 extends over 18 amino acids. Germline-derived CDR1 and CDR2 are MNHEY and SMNVEV (reference sequence). The V gene end was trimmed by 4 bases and the J gene end by 3 bases; junction bases not matched to a gene: 14.

A few counts support this clone. The chain joins TRBV29-1 to TRBJ1-2; D might be TRBD1 (6 bases). Germline values: CDR1 SQVTM, CDR2 ANQGSEA. The CDR3 contains 15 residues. V shed 3 bases and J shed 4 bases, with 18 bases lying between them. CDR3 in amino acids: CSVEVRQEFLYGYTF. The CDR3, as DNA: TGCAGCGTTGAGGTTCGACAGGAATTCCTCTATGGCTACACCTTC.

A word on this clone: Other DNA sequences from this sample encode an identical CDR3 as well. The chain uses TRBV27 and TRBJ1-1; D may be TRBD1 (5 bases). This CDR3 is built from 14 residues. Looked up from germline, CDR1 is MNHEY and CDR2 is SMNVEV (reference sequence). The germline V and J ends were trimmed by 1 base and 1 base, with 7 bases remaining between them. This CDR3 is CASSLWGSNTEAFF. The DNA for the CDR3 is TGTGCCAGCAGTTTATGGGGCTCGAACACTGAAGCTTTCTTT.

This clone was counted only a few times. This sequence joins TRBV5-1 and TRBJ2-5; 12 bases are a match to TRBD2. CDR1 is SGHRS and CDR2 is YFSETQ in the germline V gene. Trimming removed 4 bases from V and 4 bases from J; junction bases left unmatched: 8. This CDR3 has 16 residues. CDR3 amino acids: CASSPTSGGGRETQYF. The DNA for the CDR3 is TGCGCCAGCAGCCCGACTAGCGGGGGCGGCAGAGAGACCCAGTACTTC.

The J gene is TRBJ1-5, the V gene TRBV6-2 or TRBV6-3; no clear D. V shed 6 bases and J shed 1 base, with 10 bases lying between them. This CDR3 contains 14 residues. Germline loops: CDR1 MNHEY, CDR2 SVGEGT. The CDR3 spells CASSHRGSNQPQHF. For the CDR3, the DNA is TGTGCCAGCAGCCACCGCGGGAGCAATCAGCCCCAGCATTTT.

The chain has TRBV7-6 and TRBJ2-1, with 8 bases matching TRBD2. Trimming took 1 base from V and 1 from J; bases not matched to a gene: 12. The CDR3 sequence is 19 residues long. Germline V gene lookup returns CDR1 SGHVS and CDR2 FNYEAQ. CDR3 sequence reads: CASSLVVGTSTLSYNEQFF. The DNA of the CDR3 is TGTGCCAGCAGCTTAGTTGTCGGGACTAGTACTTTGTCCTACAATGAGCAGTTCTTC.

Written as DNA, the CDR3 is TGCGCCAGCAGCCCTACTCCGGGACAGACAGATACGCAGTATTTT. Translated: CASSPTPGQTDTQYF. The chain carries TRBV5-1 and TRBJ2-3; 7 nucleotides align to TRBD1. Germline trimming cut 4 bases from V and 3 bases from J; bases unmatched to any gene: 8. CDR3 size: 15 residues. Germline lookup yields CDR1 SGHRS and CDR2 YFSETQ.